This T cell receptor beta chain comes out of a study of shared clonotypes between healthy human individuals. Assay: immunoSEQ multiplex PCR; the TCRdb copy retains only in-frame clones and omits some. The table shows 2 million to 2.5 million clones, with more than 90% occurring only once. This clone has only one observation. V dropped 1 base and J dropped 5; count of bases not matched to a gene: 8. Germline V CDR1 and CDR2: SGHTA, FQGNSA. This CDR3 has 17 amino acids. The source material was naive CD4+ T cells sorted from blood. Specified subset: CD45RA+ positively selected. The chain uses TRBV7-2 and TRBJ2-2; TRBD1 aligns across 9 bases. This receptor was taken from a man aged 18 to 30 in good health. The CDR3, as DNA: TGTGCCAGCAGCTTAGTAGGGACAGGGAAGGGGACCGGGGAGCTGTTTTTT. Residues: CASSLVGTGKGTGELFF.